Below, 29 T cell receptor beta chains from the same sample are listed, as sequenced in a study of neurological immune-mediated disorders (dated by TCRdb to about 2019). This sample's time point label indicates: technical triplicate 3. The library was prepared using 5' RACE. Sequencing took place on an Illumina HiSeq 2500. TCRdb ran its own pipeline on the public reads, namely fastp trimming at Q25 and MiXCR clone calling, and kept in-frame beta chains. Every CDR3 protein is listed once, alongside the most common genes and DNA of its rows. The sample table contains tens of thousands of distinct CDR3 sequences; only one count was recorded for roughly 21% of them. 4% to 5.5% of the sample comes from the top ten. Source material: PBMCs. Source of these receptors: a man aged 60 to 69 with HTLV-1-associated myelopathy (HAM/TSP).

V gene TRBV20-1 combines with J gene TRBJ2-2; 11 positions match TRBD1. V dropped 5 bases and J dropped 7; count of bases not matched to a gene: 6. Per germline, CDR1 DFQATT and CDR2 SNEGSKA (reference sequence). This CDR3 region has 14 residues. CDR3 residues: CSAYSGQGVGELFF. The CDR3, as DNA: TGCAGTGCTTACTCGGGACAGGGGGTCGGGGAGCTGTTTTTT.

Of note for this clonotype: A junction end diverges from the germline sequence, so it may reflect a read error. The CDR3 region has the DNA TGTGCAACCAGCACTCGGGACATGGGAGGGAACATTGAGCAGTTCTTC. Encoded protein: CATSTRDMGGNIEQFF. This sequence joins TRBV15 and TRBJ2-1; a weak D match, TRBD2 (7 bases). This CDR3 region has 16 residues. Germline V lookup: CDR1 LNHNV, CDR2 YYDKDF (reference sequence).

This clonotype was found many times. The chain recombines TRBV20-1 with TRBJ2-5; D ambiguous. This CDR3 contains 12 residues. The V gene's germline CDR1 is DFQATT and CDR2 SNEGSKA (reference sequence). V was shortened by 0 bases and J by 4 bases, with 6 bases between the two germline ends. CDR3 bases: TGCAGTGCTAGAGAGAACCCAGAGACCCAGTACTTC. It yields the protein CSARENPETQYF.

This clonotype has a count of ten or more. The chain uses TRBV4-2 and TRBJ1-3, with 8 bases identical to TRBD1. V dropped 0 bases and J dropped 2; count of bases not matched to a gene: 6. Germline V gene data show CDR1 as LGHNA and CDR2 as YNFKEQ. The CDR3 loop spans 17 amino acids. DNA of the CDR3: TGTGCCAGCAGCCAAGATACTCTACAGGGGGCTGGAAACACCATATATTTT. Residues: CASSQDTLQGAGNTIYF.

This clonotype ranks as medium-sized. The chain links TRBV7-9 to TRBJ2-5; TRBD1 aligns across 7 bases. The CDR3 extends over 16 amino acids. V trimming: 4 bases; J trimming: 1 base; junction bases outside the gene matches: 9. Germline loops: CDR1 SEHNR, CDR2 FQNEAQ (reference sequence). CDR3 region: CASSSPTGTIQETQYF. The CDR3 DNA reads as TGTGCCAGCAGCTCACCGACAGGGACCATCCAAGAGACCCAGTACTTC.

This clonotype was recorded many times. The chain is built from TRBV20-1 and TRBJ1-2; D unclear. Germline CDR1 reads DFQATT; CDR2 reads SNEGSKA (reference sequence). The CDR3 runs 14 residues. V was shortened by 0 bases and J by 6 bases, with 14 bases between the two germline ends. CDR3 nucleotide sequence: TGCAGTGCTAGAGATGGATTCCGGCCCAATGGCTACACCTTC. It codes for CSARDGFRPNGYTF.

This sequence joins TRBV5-1 and TRBJ1-1, with 7 bases aligning to TRBD1. The CDR3 loop spans 14 amino acids. Germline V gene data show CDR1 as SGHRS and CDR2 as YFSETQ. J was trimmed by 0 bases and V by 5 bases; bases with no gene match: 4. DNA for the CDR3: TGCGCCAGCAGAAGGGGACAGATGAACACTGAAGCTTTCTTT. It yields the protein CASRRGQMNTEAFF.

In its sample, this clonotype was seen many times. The chain has TRBV5-1 and TRBJ2-5; D is uncertain. This CDR3 has 13 residues. V lost 6 bases, J lost 3 bases, and 12 bases lay in between. Germline CDR1 and CDR2: SGHRS and YFSETQ. The CDR3 protein is CASTRSPEETQYF. The CDR3 nucleotides are TGCGCCAGCACCAGGAGTCCGGAAGAGACCCAGTACTTC.

As to this clonotype: A read error may account for a junction end that differs from germline. V and J are TRBV5-1 and TRBJ2-3; D call uncertain. The CDR3 contains 12 residues. Germline CDR1 and CDR2: SGHRS and YFSETQ. The CDR3 nucleotides read TGCGCCAGCAGCCCCCGCACAAATACGCAGTATTTT. Translating it yields CASSPRTNTQYF.

Sample share makes this clonotype medium-sized. The V call is TRBV5-1, the J call TRBJ2-7; 8 bases map to TRBD1. Germline CDR1 is SGHRS and CDR2 is YFSETQ. CDR3 length equals 15 residues. J gave up 2 bases and V 4 bases, and 8 bases lay outside the gene matches. Written as DNA, the CDR3 is TGCGCCAGCAGCGTGGACGGGACAGGAGCCTACGAGCAGTACTTC. This gives the protein CASSVDGTGAYEQYF.

This clonotype was seen at least ten times. J is TRBJ1-5 and V is TRBV2; no clear D. V shed 6 bases and J shed 0 bases, with 12 bases lying between them. The length of the CDR3 is 15 residues. Germline V gives CDR1 SNHLY, CDR2 FYNNEI. CDR3 sequence reads: CASSYEGDSNQPQHF. The CDR3 DNA reads TGTGCCAGCAGCTATGAGGGCGATAGCAATCAGCCCCAGCATTTT.

This clonotype was recorded many times. This chain uses TRBV7-9 with TRBJ2-6; TRBD1 agrees at 8 bases. The length of the CDR3 is 18 residues. V lost 5 bases and J lost 3; bases outside the gene matches: 12. Looked up from germline, CDR1 is SEHNR and CDR2 is FQNEAQ (reference sequence). The CDR3 protein is CASSGGPQGAIGANVLTF. The CDR3 bases are TGTGCCAGCAGCGGAGGCCCCCAGGGGGCGATTGGGGCCAACGTCCTGACTTTC.

This clonotype was seen ten or more times. The genes are TRBV5-1 and TRBJ2-6, with 11 positions matching TRBD1. This CDR3 contains 18 residues. CDR1 SGHRS and CDR2 YFSETQ come from the germline V gene. V shed 4 bases, J shed 2 bases, and the junction held 8 bases outside the gene matches. CDR3 amino acids: CASSVRTGGGPGANVLTF. The CDR3 DNA follows: TGCGCCAGCAGCGTACGGACAGGGGGCGGCCCTGGGGCCAACGTCCTGACTTTC.

With respect to this clonotype: The final CDR3 position lacks the conserved phenylalanine or tryptophan, pointing to a likely read error. This sequence joins TRBV5-1 and TRBJ2-4; 7 bases align to TRBD1. The germline CDR1 and CDR2 sequences are SGHRS and YFSETQ. This CDR3 spans 14 amino acids. J lost 6 bases, V lost 5 bases, and 8 bases had no gene match. CDR3 in DNA: TGCGCCAGCAGGAGGGACAGTGGAGCAAACATTCAGTACCTC. This codes for CASRRDSGANIQYL.

This clonotype was counted many times. The rearrangement links TRBV14 to TRBJ2-1, with 15 bases lining up with TRBD2. Per germline, CDR1 SGHDN and CDR2 FVKESK. CDR3 length: 20 residues. V dropped 6 bases and J dropped 0; count of bases not matched to a gene: 12. This CDR3 is CASSDTPGLAGGSSYNEQFF. In DNA form, the CDR3 reads TGTGCCAGCAGTGACACACCGGGACTAGCGGGAGGAAGCTCCTACAATGAGCAGTTCTTC.

This clonotype was detected once. The J gene is TRBJ1-2, the V gene TRBV28, with 8 bases identical to TRBD1. The V and J ends lost 6 bases and 4 bases, in that order; junction bases with no gene match: 10. This CDR3 spans 15 amino acids. Germline CDR1 MDHEN, CDR2 SYDVKM. CDR3 sequence: CASSLPSGGAYGYTF. The CDR3 DNA is TGTGCCAGCAGCCTCCCCTCAGGGGGCGCCTATGGCTACACCTTC.

Ten or more counts support this clonotype. This chain links TRBV20-1 with TRBJ2-6; D is unresolved. V lost 3 bases to trimming and J lost 2 bases, with 8 bases between them. Germline V gene lookup returns CDR1 DFQATT and CDR2 SNEGSKA (reference sequence). CDR3 size: 14 residues. The CDR3 here is CSASGDAGANVLTF. The CDR3 DNA reads as TGCAGTGCTAGTGGGGATGCTGGGGCCAACGTCCTGACTTTC.

This clonotype was observed at least ten times. V gene TRBV12-3 or TRBV12-4 combines with J gene TRBJ2-1; 7 positions agree with TRBD1. V shed 1 base, J shed 9 bases, and the junction held 3 bases outside the gene matches. The CDR3 loop spans 13 amino acids. The CDR3 bases are TGTGCCAGCAGTTTAGAGGGGGCCGGTGAGCAGTTCTTC. This translates into CASSLEGAGEQFF.

On this clonotype: This may be a read error, as it is one base from a much larger clone. The chain is built from TRBV6-2 or TRBV6-3 and TRBJ2-1; D is unclear. Germline CDR1 and CDR2: MNHEY and SVGEGT. CDR3 length: 16 residues. CDR3 sequence: CVSSYDGLPTSNEQFF. CDR3 bases: TGTGTCAGCAGTTACGACGGGTTGCCAACCTCCAATGAGCAGTTCTTC.

This clonotype was seen ten or more times. The chain has TRBV16 and TRBJ2-7; TRBD1 aligns across 8 bases. With V trimmed by 7 bases and J by 6 bases, 11 bases remained unmatched. Germline assignment: CDR1 KGHSY and CDR2 FQNENV. The CDR3 totals 14 residues. In nucleotides, the CDR3 is TGTGCCAGCACCCTAACCCAGGGGGCGAGCGAGCAGTACTTC. Translation gives CASTLTQGASEQYF.

This clonotype has at least ten counts. V and J are TRBV5-1 and TRBJ2-2, with D tentatively TRBD2 (6 bases). From germline, CDR1 is SGHRS and CDR2 YFSETQ. CDR3 size: 15 residues. Trimming removed 2 bases at V and 2 bases at J, with 10 bases between. CDR3 residues: CASSFGGTNTGELFF. DNA of the CDR3: TGCGCCAGCAGCTTCGGTGGGACTAACACCGGGGAGCTGTTTTTT.

This clonotype was picked up many times. This sequence joins TRBV12-3 or TRBV12-4 and TRBJ2-3; 7 bases match TRBD2. CDR3 length: 13 residues. The junction had 4 bases not matched to a gene; V was cut back by 6 bases and J by 4 bases. The CDR3 nucleotides read TGTGCCAGCAGGAGGGAGGGGTCAGATACGCAGTATTTT. It yields the protein CASRREGSDTQYF.

This clonotype was detected many times. This rearrangement joins TRBV16 to TRBJ2-3; 8 positions agree with TRBD2. Germline CDR1 reads KGHSY; CDR2 reads FQNENV. The V segment lost 4 bases and the J segment 1 base; nucleotides outside the gene matches: 10. CDR3 length: 17 residues. CDR3 protein: CASSPYLERGRTDTQYF. The CDR3, as DNA: TGTGCCAGCAGCCCCTACCTGGAGCGGGGGCGCACAGATACGCAGTATTTT.

The sample holds many counts of this clonotype. The V gene is TRBV10-3, the J gene TRBJ1-5; 8 nucleotides align to TRBD1. This CDR3 region has 14 residues. Trimming removed 2 bases from V and 11 bases from J; junction bases left unmatched: 8. The V gene's germline CDR1 is ENHRY and CDR2 SYGVKD. The CDR3 nucleotides read TGTGCCATCAGTGAGGGACAGGGAACCTTGGCCCAGCATTTT. Translated, it gives CAISEGQGTLAQHF.

This clonotype has at least ten counts. The chain uses TRBV29-1 and TRBJ2-1; D not certain. The CDR3 spans 13 residues. Germline V gene sequence: CDR1 SQVTM, CDR2 ANQGSEA. V was shortened by 6 bases and J by 1 base, with 10 bases between the two germline ends. For the CDR3, the DNA is TGCAGCGTCTCCTACGGTTCCTACAATGAGCAGTTCTTC. Encoded protein: CSVSYGSYNEQFF.

This clonotype came up many times. The chain has TRBV6-1 and TRBJ2-6, with no clear D. Per the germline V gene, CDR1 is MNHNS and CDR2 is SASEGT. V lost 3 bases to trimming and J lost 0 bases, with 15 bases between them. The CDR3 runs to 18 residues. The CDR3 coding sequence is TGTGCCAGCAGTGATTCCCGACGCCACAGCTCTGGGGCCAACGTCCTGACTTTC. This sequence encodes CASSDSRRHSSGANVLTF.

This clonotype was picked up many times. The chain joins TRBV28 to TRBJ2-5; 7 bases map to TRBD2. Germline V gene sequence: CDR1 MDHEN, CDR2 SYDVKM. J lost 5 bases, V lost 8 bases, and 5 bases had no gene match. The CDR3 length is 12 residues. The CDR3 sequence is CASSRLAETQYF. The CDR3 bases are TGTGCCAGCTCGCGACTAGCCGAGACCCAGTACTTC.

This clonotype was recorded many times. V gene TRBV27 combines with J gene TRBJ2-2; D assignment may be TRBD1 or TRBD2 (5 bases each). CDR1 MNHEY and CDR2 SMNVEV come from the germline V gene (reference sequence). V lost 6 bases, J lost 2 bases, and 10 bases lay in between. This CDR3 has 14 residues. The CDR3 DNA follows: TGTGCCAGCAGGTGGGACGTTAACACCGGGGAGCTGTTTTTT. It encodes CASRWDVNTGELFF.

This clonotype was seen ten or more times. The V call is TRBV5-1, the J call TRBJ2-2; 7 positions match TRBD1. J was trimmed by 0 bases and V by 4 bases; bases with no gene match: 6. This CDR3 has 16 amino acids. From germline, CDR1 is SGHRS and CDR2 YFSETQ. The CDR3 loop is CASSLDRVSNTGELFF. As DNA, the CDR3 is TGCGCCAGCAGCCTCGACAGGGTCTCGAACACCGGGGAGCTGTTTTTT.